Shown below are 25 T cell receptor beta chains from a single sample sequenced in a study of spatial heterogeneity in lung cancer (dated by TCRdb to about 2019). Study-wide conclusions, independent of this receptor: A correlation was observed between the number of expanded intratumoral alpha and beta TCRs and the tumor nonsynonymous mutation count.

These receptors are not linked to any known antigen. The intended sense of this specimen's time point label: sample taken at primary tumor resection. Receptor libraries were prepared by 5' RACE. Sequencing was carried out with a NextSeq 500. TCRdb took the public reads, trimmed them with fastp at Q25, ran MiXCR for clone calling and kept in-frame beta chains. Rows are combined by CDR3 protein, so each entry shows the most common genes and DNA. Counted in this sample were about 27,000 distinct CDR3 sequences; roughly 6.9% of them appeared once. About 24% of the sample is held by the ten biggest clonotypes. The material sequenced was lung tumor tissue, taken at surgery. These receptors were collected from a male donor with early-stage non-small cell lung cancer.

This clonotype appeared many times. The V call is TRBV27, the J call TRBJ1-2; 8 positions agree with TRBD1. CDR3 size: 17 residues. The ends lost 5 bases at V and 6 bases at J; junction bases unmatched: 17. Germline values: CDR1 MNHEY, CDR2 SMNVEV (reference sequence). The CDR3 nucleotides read TGTGCCAGCAGTACTTTATCGGGAGGACAGGGCGTGAATGGCTACACCTTC. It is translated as CASSTLSGGQGVNGYTF.

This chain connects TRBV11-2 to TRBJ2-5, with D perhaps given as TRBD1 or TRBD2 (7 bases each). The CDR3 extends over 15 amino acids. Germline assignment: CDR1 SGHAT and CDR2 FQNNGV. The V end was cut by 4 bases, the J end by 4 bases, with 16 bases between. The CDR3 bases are TGTGCCAGCAGCTGGAACAGGGGAGGGGGAGAGACCCAGTACTTC. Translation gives CASSWNRGGGETQYF. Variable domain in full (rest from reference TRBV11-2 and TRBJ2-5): EAGVAQSPRYKIIEKRQSVAFWCNPISGHATLYWYQQILGQGPKLLIQFQNNGVVDDSQLPKDRFSAERLKGVDSTLKIQPAKLEDSAVYLCASSWNRGGGETQYFGPGTRLLVL.

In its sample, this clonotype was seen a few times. The CDR3 sequence is CASSPGTTSYEQYF. DNA of the CDR3: TGCGCCAGCAGCCCCGGGACTACCTCCTACGAGCAGTACTTC. The chain has TRBV5-1 and TRBJ2-7; TRBD2 agrees at 7 bases. Trimming removed 4 bases from V and 0 bases from J; junction bases left unmatched: 4. Germline CDR1 SGHRS, CDR2 YFSETQ. The CDR3 runs 14 residues.

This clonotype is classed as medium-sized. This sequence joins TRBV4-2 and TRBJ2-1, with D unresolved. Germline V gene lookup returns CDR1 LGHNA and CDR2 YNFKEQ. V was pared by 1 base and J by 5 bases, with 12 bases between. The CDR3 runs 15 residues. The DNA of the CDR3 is TGTGCCAGCAGCCAAGGGAGCTTAACGGACAATGAGCAGTTCTTC. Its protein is CASSQGSLTDNEQFF.

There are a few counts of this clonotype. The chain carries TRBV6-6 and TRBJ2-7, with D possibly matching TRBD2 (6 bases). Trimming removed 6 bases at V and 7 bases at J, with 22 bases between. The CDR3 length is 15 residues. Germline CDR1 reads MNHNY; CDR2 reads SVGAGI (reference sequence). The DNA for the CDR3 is TGTGCCAGCAGGGATGGGGGGAAGGGAAAGGATGAGCAGTACTTC. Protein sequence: CASRDGGKGKDEQYF.

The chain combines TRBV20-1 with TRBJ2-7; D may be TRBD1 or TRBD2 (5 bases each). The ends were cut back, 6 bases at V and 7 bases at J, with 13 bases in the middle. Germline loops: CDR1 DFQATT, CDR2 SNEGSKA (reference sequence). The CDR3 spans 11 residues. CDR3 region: CSARDGREQYF. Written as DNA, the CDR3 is TGCAGTGCGAGGGACGGGCGGGAGCAGTACTTC.

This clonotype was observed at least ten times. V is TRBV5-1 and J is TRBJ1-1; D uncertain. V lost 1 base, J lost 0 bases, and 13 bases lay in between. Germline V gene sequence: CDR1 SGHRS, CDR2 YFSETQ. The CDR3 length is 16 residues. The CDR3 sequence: CASSLNPAGMNTEAFF. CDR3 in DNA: TGCGCCAGCAGCTTGAACCCAGCCGGTATGAACACTGAAGCTTTCTTT.

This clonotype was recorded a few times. The CDR3 DNA reads TGCGCCAGCAGCGCACTAGCGGGGGGAACCTACGAGCAGTACTTC. Protein sequence: CASSALAGGTYEQYF. The chain is built from TRBV5-1 and TRBJ2-7; TRBD2 agrees at 12 bases. The junction had 4 bases not matched to a gene; V was cut back by 4 bases and J by 2 bases. Germline CDR1 and CDR2: SGHRS and YFSETQ. The CDR3 is 15 residues long. Full variable domain (rest looked up from reference TRBV5-1 and TRBJ2-7): KAGVTQTPRYLIKTRGQQVTLSCSPISGHRSVSWYQQTPGQGLQFLFEYFSETQRNKGNFPGRFSGRQFSNSRSEMNVSTLELGDSALYLCASSALAGGTYEQYFGPGTRLTVT.

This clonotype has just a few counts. The CDR3 reads CSDRQSSYNEQFF. The CDR3 DNA is TGCAGCGATAGACAGAGCTCCTACAATGAGCAGTTCTTC. This chain uses TRBV29-1 with TRBJ2-1; D might be TRBD1 (5 bases). The CDR3 is 13 residues long. Trimming shortened V by 7 bases and J by 0 bases, and 10 bases separated the two germline ends. From germline, CDR1 is SQVTM and CDR2 ANQGSEA.

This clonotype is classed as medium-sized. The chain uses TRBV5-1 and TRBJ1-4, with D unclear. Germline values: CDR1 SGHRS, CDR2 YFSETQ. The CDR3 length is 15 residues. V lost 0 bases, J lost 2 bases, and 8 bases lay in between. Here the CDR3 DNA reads TGCGCCAGCAGCTTGGCGATGGGCACTAATGAAAAACTGTTTTTT. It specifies CASSLAMGTNEKLFF.

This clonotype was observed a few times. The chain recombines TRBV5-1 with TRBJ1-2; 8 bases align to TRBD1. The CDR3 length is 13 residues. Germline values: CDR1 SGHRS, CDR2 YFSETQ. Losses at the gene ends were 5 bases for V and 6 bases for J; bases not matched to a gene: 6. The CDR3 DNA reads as TGCGCCAGCAGTCCCCGGACAGGGAATGGCTACACCTTC. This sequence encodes CASSPRTGNGYTF. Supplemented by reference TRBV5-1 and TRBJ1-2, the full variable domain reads KAGVTQTPRYLIKTRGQQVTLSCSPISGHRSVSWYQQTPGQGLQFLFEYFSETQRNKGNFPGRFSGRQFSNSRSEMNVSTLELGDSALYLCASSPRTGNGYTFGSGTRLTVV.

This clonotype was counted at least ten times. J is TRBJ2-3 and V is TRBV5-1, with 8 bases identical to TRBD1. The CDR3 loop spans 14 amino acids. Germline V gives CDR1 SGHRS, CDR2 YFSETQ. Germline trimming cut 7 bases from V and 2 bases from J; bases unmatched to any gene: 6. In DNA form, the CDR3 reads TGCGCCAGCGAGGCGGACAGGGCCACAGATACGCAGTATTTT. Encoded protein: CASEADRATDTQYF.

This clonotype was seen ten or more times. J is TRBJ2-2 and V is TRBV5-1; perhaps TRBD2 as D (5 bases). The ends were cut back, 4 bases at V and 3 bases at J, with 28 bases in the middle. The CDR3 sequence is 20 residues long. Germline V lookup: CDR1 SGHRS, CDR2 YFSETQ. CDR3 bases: TGCGCCAGCAGCCCCACTAAGACCAGCAAGCTGGACGGGGACACCGGGGAGCTGTTTTTT. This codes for CASSPTKTSKLDGDTGELFF.

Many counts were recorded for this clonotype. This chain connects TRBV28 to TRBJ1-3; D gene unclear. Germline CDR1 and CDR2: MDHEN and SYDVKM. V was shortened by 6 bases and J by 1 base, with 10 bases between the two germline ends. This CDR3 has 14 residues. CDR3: CASSDPGSGNTIYF. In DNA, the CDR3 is TGTGCCAGCAGCGACCCTGGATCTGGAAACACCATATATTTT.

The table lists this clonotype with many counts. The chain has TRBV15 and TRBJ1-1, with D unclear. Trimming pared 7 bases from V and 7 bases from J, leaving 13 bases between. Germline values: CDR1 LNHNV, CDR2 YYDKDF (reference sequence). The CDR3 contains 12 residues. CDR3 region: CATKRPDHEAFF. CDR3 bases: TGTGCCACCAAACGTCCGGACCATGAAGCTTTCTTT.

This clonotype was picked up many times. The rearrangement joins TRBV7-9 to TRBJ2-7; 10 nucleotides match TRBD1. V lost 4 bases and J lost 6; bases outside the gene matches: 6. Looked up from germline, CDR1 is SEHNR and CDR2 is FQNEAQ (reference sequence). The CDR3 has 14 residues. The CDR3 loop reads CASSYLGQGGEQYF. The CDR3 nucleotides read TGTGCCAGCAGCTACCTTGGACAGGGGGGCGAGCAGTACTTC.

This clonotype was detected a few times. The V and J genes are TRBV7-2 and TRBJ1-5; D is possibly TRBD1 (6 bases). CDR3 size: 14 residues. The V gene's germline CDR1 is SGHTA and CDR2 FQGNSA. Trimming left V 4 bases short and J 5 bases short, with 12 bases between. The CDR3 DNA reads TGTGCCAGCAGCTCTCAACAGGGTCATCAGCCCCAGCATTTT. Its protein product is CASSSQQGHQPQHF.

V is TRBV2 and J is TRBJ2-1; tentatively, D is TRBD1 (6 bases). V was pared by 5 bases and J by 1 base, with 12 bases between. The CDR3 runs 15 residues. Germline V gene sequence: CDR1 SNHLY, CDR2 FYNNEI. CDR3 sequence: CASSRQATSYNEQFF. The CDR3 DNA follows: TGTGCCAGCAGTCGACAGGCGACGTCCTACAATGAGCAGTTCTTC.

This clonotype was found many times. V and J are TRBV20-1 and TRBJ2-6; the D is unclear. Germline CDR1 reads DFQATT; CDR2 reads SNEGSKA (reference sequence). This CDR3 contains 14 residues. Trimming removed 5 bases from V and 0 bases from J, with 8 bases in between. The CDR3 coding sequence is TGCAGTGCTTGGTCGAGCTCTGGGGCCAACGTCCTGACTTTC. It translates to CSAWSSSGANVLTF.

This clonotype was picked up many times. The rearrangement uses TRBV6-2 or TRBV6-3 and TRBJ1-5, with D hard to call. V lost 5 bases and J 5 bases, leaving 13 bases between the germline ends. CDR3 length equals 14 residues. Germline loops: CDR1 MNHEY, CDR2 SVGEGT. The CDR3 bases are TGTGCCAGCAGTATCGGACGGTGGGATCAGCCCCAGCATTTT. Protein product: CASSIGRWDQPQHF.

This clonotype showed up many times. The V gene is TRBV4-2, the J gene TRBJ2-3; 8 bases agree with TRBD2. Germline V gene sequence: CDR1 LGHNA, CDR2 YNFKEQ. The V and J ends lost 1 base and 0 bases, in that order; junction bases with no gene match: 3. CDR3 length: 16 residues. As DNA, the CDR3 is TGTGCCAGCAGCCAAGGCCTAGCGGGTAGCACAGATACGCAGTATTTT. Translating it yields CASSQGLAGSTDTQYF.

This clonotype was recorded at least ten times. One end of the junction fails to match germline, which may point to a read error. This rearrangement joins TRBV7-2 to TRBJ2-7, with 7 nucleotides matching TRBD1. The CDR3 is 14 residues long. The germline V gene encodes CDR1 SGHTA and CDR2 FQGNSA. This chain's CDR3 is CASSLRGGSHEQYF. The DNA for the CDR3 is TGTGCCAGCAGCTTAAGAGGGGGCTCCCACGAGCAGTACTTC. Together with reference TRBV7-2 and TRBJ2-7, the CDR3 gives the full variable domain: GAGVSQSPSNKVTEKGKDVELRCDPISGHTALYWYRQSLGQGLEFLIYFQGNSAPDKSGLPSDRFSAERTGGSVSTLTIQRTQQEDSAVYLCASSLRGGSHEQYFGPGTRLTVT.

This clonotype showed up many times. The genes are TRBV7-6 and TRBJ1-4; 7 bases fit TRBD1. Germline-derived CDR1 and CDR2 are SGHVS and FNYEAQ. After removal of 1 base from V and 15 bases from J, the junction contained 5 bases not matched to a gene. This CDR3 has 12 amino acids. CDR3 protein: CASSLDRGRVFF. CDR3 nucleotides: TGTGCCAGCAGCTTAGATAGGGGGCGAGTGTTTTTT.

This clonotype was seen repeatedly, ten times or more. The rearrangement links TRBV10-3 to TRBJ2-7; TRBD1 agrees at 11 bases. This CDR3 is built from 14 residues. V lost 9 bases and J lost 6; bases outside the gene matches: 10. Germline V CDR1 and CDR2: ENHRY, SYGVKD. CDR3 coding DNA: TGTGCCATTTCACCGGGACAGGGGGACCGCGAGCAGTACTTC. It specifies CAISPGQGDREQYF.

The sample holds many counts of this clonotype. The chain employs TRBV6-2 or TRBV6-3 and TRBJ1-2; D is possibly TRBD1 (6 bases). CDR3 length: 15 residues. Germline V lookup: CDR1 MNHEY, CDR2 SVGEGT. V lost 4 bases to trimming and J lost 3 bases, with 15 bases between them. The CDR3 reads CASSSIMTGDYGYTF. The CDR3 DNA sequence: TGTGCCAGCAGTTCCATAATGACAGGCGACTATGGCTACACCTTC.